This TCR beta chain stems from a study of blood T cell repertoires in COVID-19. The ends were cut back, 6 bases at V and 0 bases at J, with 23 bases in the middle. The CDR3 runs to 18 residues. Germline V gives CDR1 MDHEN, CDR2 SYDVKM. Measured with immunoSEQ multiplex PCR; TCRdb has only the in-frame clones, and not every one. The sample includes approximately 210,000 clones, 88% of them seen just once. Material: peripheral blood. This clonotype was sampled from a human donor in a cohort sampled during active COVID-19. The chain is built from TRBV28 and TRBJ1-1; tentative D call: TRBD1 (6 bases). This CDR3 reads CASSPPSGTLSLNTEAFF. CDR3 bases: TGTGCCAGCAGCCCCCCGTCCGGGACACTATCCCTGAACACTGAAGCTTTCTTT.